The present TCR beta chain was sequenced within a study of blood T cell repertoires in COVID-19. The wider study: Researchers got acute and convalescent COVID-19 samples from the United States, Italy and Spain. The analysed material was cDNA or gDNA that came from T cells, B-cell-depleted T cells, or PBMCs.

With 4 bases removed from V and 1 base from J, the gap between germline ends came to 14 bases. This CDR3 has 15 amino acids. Germline loops: CDR1 LGHDT, CDR2 YNNKEL (reference sequence). Study processing details: Amplified reference gene primers provided the basis for estimating nucleated cell counts. Sequenced by immunoSEQ multiplex PCR; TCRdb stores in-frame clones only, minus some. V and J calls and clone size follow that table, whereas D and trimming were derived from the DNA. The sample has around 350,000 clones; more than 85% are singletons. The chain couples TRBV3-1 (or the pseudogene TRBV3-2) to TRBJ2-7; possible D gene TRBD2, 6 bases. The clonotype originates from a human donor in a cohort sampled during active COVID-19. Sequenced input: peripheral blood. The CDR3 DNA reads as TGTGCCAGCAGCCCTCCCGGAGGGCTTTCCTACGAGCAGTACTTC. Protein: CASSPPGGLSYEQYF.